The 31 T cell receptor beta chains given below trace back to one sample, sequenced in a study of shared clonotypes between healthy human individuals. Clones were read by immunoSEQ multiplex PCR, and TCRdb kept only the in-frame ones, dropping some. The sample shows some 900,000 clones, 60% to 85% of them seen only once. The specimen was memory CD4+ T cells sorted from blood. This sample's subset: CD45RA-negative fraction. Receptors originate from a man aged 18 to 29 in good health.

V gene TRBV18 combines with J gene TRBJ2-7; TRBD2 matches 7 bases. The CDR3 loop spans 15 amino acids. Germline values: CDR1 KGHSH, CDR2 LQKENI. V lost 6 bases and J lost 4; bases outside the gene matches: 12. In DNA, the CDR3 is TGTGCCAGCTCGCCCGGGTCCGGGGGGACTTACGAGCAGTACTTC. It encodes CASSPGSGGTYEQYF.

The rearrangement links TRBV5-1 to TRBJ1-6; D not certain. The CDR3 is 14 amino acids. Trimming took off 0 bases at V and 8 bases at J, with 9 bases between the two ends. Germline CDR1 is SGHRS and CDR2 is YFSETQ. The CDR3 region has the DNA TGCGCCAGCAGCTTGGCTCCACAAGATTCACCCCTCCACTTT. Protein product: CASSLAPQDSPLHF.

This clone has more than one count but fewer than ten. The CDR3, as DNA: TGTGCCAGCAGCCCCCGGGACTACGTCGACAATGAGCAGTTCTTC. Translation gives CASSPRDYVDNEQFF. V is TRBV11-2 and J is TRBJ2-1; 7 bases fit TRBD2. Germline CDR1 reads SGHAT; CDR2 reads FQNNGV. V trimming: 5 bases; J trimming: 5 bases; junction bases outside the gene matches: 9. The length of the CDR3 is 15 residues.

The chain uses TRBV5-1 and TRBJ2-1; D is perhaps TRBD2 (6 bases). CDR3 length equals 15 residues. The germline V gene encodes CDR1 SGHRS and CDR2 YFSETQ. V lost 5 bases, J lost 4 bases, and 16 bases lay in between. In DNA, the CDR3 is TGCGCCAGCAGTGCGGGGAGCGAGAGGTACAATGAGCAGTTCTTC. Translating gives CASSAGSERYNEQFF.

This chain joins TRBV29-1 and TRBJ1-2; tentatively, D is TRBD1 (6 bases). Germline loops: CDR1 SQVTM, CDR2 ANQGSEA. The CDR3 is made up of 15 amino acids. V gave up 0 bases and J gave up 4 bases, with 15 bases separating them. CDR3 nucleotide sequence: TGCAGCGTTGAAGATTGGGGGGGGCGCGGCTATGGCTACACCTTC. Protein sequence: CSVEDWGGRGYGYTF.

The chain employs TRBV7-2 and TRBJ2-7; 10 bases line up with TRBD2. V gave up 1 base and J gave up 5 bases; unmatched junction bases: 5. Germline V CDR1 and CDR2: SGHTA, FQGNSA. The CDR3 runs to 15 residues. CDR3 in amino acids: CASSLVPSGRHEQYF. The CDR3, as DNA: TGTGCCAGCAGCTTAGTACCTAGCGGGAGACACGAGCAGTACTTC.

This clone was observed a single time. This chain uses TRBV13 with TRBJ2-7; TRBD1 aligns across 7 bases. This CDR3 comprises 15 residues. Trimming took 4 bases from V and 2 from J; bases not matched to a gene: 8. Germline lookup yields CDR1 PRHDT and CDR2 FYEKMQ (reference sequence). For the CDR3, the DNA is TGTGCCAGCAGCTATTCTCCGGGACAGCCCTACGAGCAGTACTTC. It translates to CASSYSPGQPYEQYF.

The rearrangement uses TRBV6-1 and TRBJ1-2, with D unclear. CDR3 length equals 14 residues. Germline lookup yields CDR1 MNHNS and CDR2 SASEGT. Trimming removed 4 bases at V and 8 bases at J, with 17 bases between. The CDR3 DNA follows: TGTGCCAGCAGTGTCACGCGACCCTCGGAAGGCTACACCTTC. This translates into CASSVTRPSEGYTF.

The chain couples TRBV19 to TRBJ2-7; maybe TRBD2 (6 bases). CDR1 and CDR2 (germline): LNHDA, SQIVND (reference sequence). V lost 5 bases, J lost 2 bases, and 13 bases lay in between. This CDR3 contains 14 residues. The DNA for the CDR3 is TGTGCCAGTAGTCCCATATCGGGGGCCTACGAGCAGTACTTC. Its protein is CASSPISGAYEQYF.

The rearrangement uses TRBV6-6 and TRBJ1-6, with 7 bases lining up with TRBD1. Germline CDR1 is MNHNY and CDR2 is SVGAGI (reference sequence). This CDR3 contains 16 residues. After removal of 6 bases from V and 8 bases from J, the junction contained 13 bases not matched to a gene. The CDR3 nucleotides read TGTGCCAGCAGGACTTTTGGTCAGGGGGGATATTCACCCCTCCACTTT. Its protein product is CASRTFGQGGYSPLHF.

The V gene is TRBV6-1, the J gene TRBJ2-7; TRBD1 is a possible D gene (5 bases). Germline-derived CDR1 and CDR2 are MNHNS and SASEGT. CDR3 length equals 13 residues. Trimming removed 7 bases at V and 2 bases at J, with 12 bases between. CDR3 DNA sequence: TGTGCCAGCACAAGGGGTACACCCTACGAGCAGTACTTC. Translated, it gives CASTRGTPYEQYF.

The chain combines TRBV7-3 with TRBJ2-7; D remains unclear. V lost 6 bases and J lost 7, with 19 bases in between. Germline CDR1 and CDR2: SGHTA and FQGTGA. The CDR3 totals 14 residues. This CDR3 reads CASSRRLGRMEQYF. The CDR3 DNA follows: TGTGCCAGCAGTAGACGGCTGGGCCGGATGGAGCAGTACTTC.

The chain uses TRBV11-2 and TRBJ2-3; 7 bases match TRBD1. V trimming: 5 bases; J trimming: 4 bases; junction bases outside the gene matches: 9. Germline loops: CDR1 SGHAT, CDR2 FQNNGV. The CDR3 is 15 residues long. Here the CDR3 DNA reads TGTGCCAGCAGCACCCAGACAGGGCGTGCAGATACGCAGTATTTT. Translating it yields CASSTQTGRADTQYF.

The chain links TRBV6-5 to TRBJ2-1; 9 bases line up with TRBD2. Per germline, CDR1 MNHEY and CDR2 SVGAGI. V was pared by 5 bases and J by 5 bases, with 4 bases of the junction left unmatched. CDR3 size: 14 residues. CDR3 sequence reads: CASSPGLANNEQFF. The CDR3 DNA follows: TGTGCCAGCAGTCCGGGACTAGCCAACAATGAGCAGTTCTTC.

The chain links TRBV30 to TRBJ1-5; D unresolved. The CDR3 runs 15 residues. The germline CDR1 and CDR2 sequences are GTSNPN and SVGIG (reference sequence). Trimming took 0 bases from V and 0 from J, leaving 9 bases between them. The CDR3 here is CAWSVLADSNQPQHF. CDR3 nucleotides: TGTGCCTGGAGTGTTTTAGCAGATAGCAATCAGCCCCAGCATTTT.

The chain joins TRBV5-1 to TRBJ2-1; possible D gene TRBD2, 5 bases. V was shortened by 4 bases and J by 4 bases, with 15 bases between the two germline ends. Per germline, CDR1 SGHRS and CDR2 YFSETQ. The CDR3 loop spans 15 amino acids. The CDR3 DNA follows: TGCGCCAGCAGCCCAATGAACCGGGATTACAATGAGCAGTTCTTC. It is translated as CASSPMNRDYNEQFF. Complete variable domain (other parts from reference TRBV5-1 and TRBJ2-1): KAGVTQTPRYLIKTRGQQVTLSCSPISGHRSVSWYQQTPGQGLQFLFEYFSETQRNKGNFPGRFSGRQFSNSRSEMNVSTLELGDSALYLCASSPMNRDYNEQFFGPGTRLTVL.

The chain recombines TRBV5-1 with TRBJ2-7; 10 bases line up with TRBD1. This CDR3 is built from 15 residues. CDR1 is SGHRS, CDR2 YFSETQ, per germline. The trim removed 4 bases at V and 3 bases at J, leaving 7 bases unmatched. CDR3 sequence reads: CASSTRTGGDYEQYF. CDR3 bases: TGCGCCAGCAGCACCAGGACAGGGGGAGACTACGAGCAGTACTTC.

CDR3 residues: CASSLLPNSYEQYF. CDR3 nucleotide sequence: TGCGCCAGCAGCTTATTACCCAACTCCTACGAGCAGTACTTC. This sequence joins TRBV5-1 and TRBJ2-7; no clear D gene. This CDR3 is built from 14 residues. V was pared by 2 bases and J by 0 bases, with 9 bases between. Germline CDR1 and CDR2: SGHRS and YFSETQ. The full variable domain, its missing parts supplied by reference TRBV5-1 and TRBJ2-7, is KAGVTQTPRYLIKTRGQQVTLSCSPISGHRSVSWYQQTPGQGLQFLFEYFSETQRNKGNFPGRFSGRQFSNSRSEMNVSTLELGDSALYLCASSLLPNSYEQYFGPGTRLTVT.

This clone was detected a few times. The genes are TRBV6-6 and TRBJ1-2; D remains unclear. Deletions cut 8 bases from V and 6 bases from J, with 16 bases between. Looked up from germline, CDR1 is MNHNY and CDR2 is SVGAGI (reference sequence). The CDR3 spans 13 residues. The CDR3 is CASCLRDLDGYTF. DNA of the CDR3: TGTGCCAGCTGCTTAAGGGATCTGGATGGCTACACCTTC.

The CDR3 region has the DNA TGTGCCAGTAGTATCACCCGGACAGGGCCCCACTATGGCTACACCTTC. Translated: CASSITRTGPHYGYTF. The gene calls are TRBV19 and TRBJ1-2; TRBD1 agrees at 8 bases. This CDR3 has 16 residues. In germline, CDR1 is LNHDA, CDR2 SQIVND (reference sequence). J lost 3 bases, V lost 3 bases, and 9 bases had no gene match.

CDR3 bases: TGTGCCAGCAGCTTAGGGATGAGCTCTGGAAACACCATATATTTT. It codes for CASSLGMSSGNTIYF. The chain employs TRBV7-2 and TRBJ1-3; unclear D gene. This CDR3 contains 15 residues. The V gene's germline CDR1 is SGHTA and CDR2 FQGNSA. V gave up 1 base and J gave up 0 bases, with 7 bases separating them. Full variable domain (missing parts from reference TRBV7-2 and TRBJ1-3): GAGVSQSPSNKVTEKGKDVELRCDPISGHTALYWYRQSLGQGLEFLIYFQGNSAPDKSGLPSDRFSAERTGGSVSTLTIQRTQQEDSAVYLCASSLGMSSGNTIYFGEGSWLTVV.

Note on this clone: The same CDR3 can be traced to other DNA sequences in this sample. V gene TRBV5-1 combines with J gene TRBJ1-5; D is uncertain. CDR3 length: 15 residues. Per germline, CDR1 SGHRS and CDR2 YFSETQ. Between the trimmed V and J ends, which lost 0 bases and 0 bases, there was a span of 7 bases. The CDR3: CASSLDGNSNQPQHF. The CDR3 DNA reads as TGCGCCAGCAGCTTGGACGGAAATAGCAATCAGCCCCAGCATTTT.

The chain joins TRBV4-3 to TRBJ2-4; D is tentatively TRBD1 or TRBD2 (5 bases each). CDR3 size: 15 residues. The germline gives CDR1 LGHNA, CDR2 YSLEER. Trimming took 2 bases from V and 5 from J, leaving 13 bases between them. The CDR3 loop reads CASSQFLGTENIQYF. The CDR3 DNA is TGCGCCAGCAGCCAATTTTTAGGGACGGAAAACATTCAGTACTTC.

The genes are TRBV2 and TRBJ2-7; perhaps D is TRBD1 or TRBD2 (7 bases each). Germline loops: CDR1 SNHLY, CDR2 FYNNEI. V shed 7 bases and J shed 6 bases, with 19 bases lying between them. CDR3 length equals 14 residues. The CDR3 nucleotides are TGTGCCAGCATTAACCCAGGGGGAGGGAGCGAGCAGTACTTC. Its protein product is CASINPGGGSEQYF.

V and J are TRBV5-3 and TRBJ1-1; tentative D call: TRBD1 (6 bases). TRBV5-3 is an ORF for which the function is uncertain. V lost 5 bases and J lost 1, with 12 bases in between. The CDR3 runs to 14 residues. The CDR3 bases are TGTGCCAGAAGACCAGGACAGCCGAACACTGAAGCTTTCTTT. Translation gives CARRPGQPNTEAFF.

As for this clone: Other DNA sequences in the same sample also yield this CDR3. V gene TRBV5-1 combines with J gene TRBJ2-5; TRBD2 is a possible D gene (6 bases). V dropped 0 bases and J dropped 4 bases, with 10 bases sitting between them. This CDR3 contains 14 residues. The germline V gene encodes CDR1 SGHRS and CDR2 YFSETQ. In nucleotides, the CDR3 is TGCGCCAGCAGCTTGGAGGGGCGGGGAGAGACCCAGTACTTC. Translating gives CASSLEGRGETQYF.

The V and J genes are TRBV27 and TRBJ1-2; D perhaps matches TRBD1 (6 bases). The CDR3 has 13 residues. V dropped 6 bases and J dropped 4 bases, with 12 bases sitting between them. The germline CDR1 and CDR2 sequences are MNHEY and SMNVEV (reference sequence). As DNA, the CDR3 is TGTGCCAGCAGACCCAGGGGTGGCTATGGCTACACCTTC. This codes for CASRPRGGYGYTF.

The CDR3 loop reads CASSFGDRRGNSPLHF. CDR3 DNA: TGTGCCAGCAGTTTCGGGGACAGGCGGGGGAATTCACCCCTCCACTTT. The chain employs TRBV28 and TRBJ1-6, with 8 bases lining up with TRBD1. This CDR3 has 16 amino acids. J gave up 7 bases and V 3 bases, and 8 bases lay outside the gene matches. Germline-derived CDR1 and CDR2 are MDHEN and SYDVKM.

Points on this clone: A read error likely explains this, since a far larger clone differs by one base. This chain uses TRBV5-1 with TRBJ2-7; no firm D call. V was trimmed by 4 bases and J by 3 bases, leaving 5 bases between them. This CDR3 has 11 amino acids. The germline V gene has CDR1 SGHRS and CDR2 YFSETQ. The DNA of the CDR3 is TGCGCCAGCAGCCACAGCTACGAGCAGTACTTC. This encodes CASSHSYEQYF.

The rearrangement links TRBV2 to TRBJ1-2; D is uncertain. The germline V gene has CDR1 SNHLY and CDR2 FYNNEI. Trimming left V 6 bases short and J 5 bases short, with 16 bases between. The CDR3 has 14 amino acids. This CDR3 is CASSESLTRYGYTF. The DNA for the CDR3 is TGTGCCAGCAGCGAATCTTTGACCCGTTATGGCTACACCTTC.

The V and J genes are TRBV7-2 and TRBJ2-3, with 11 bases that match TRBD2. The CDR3 is made up of 18 amino acids. Unmatched junction bases numbered 8, after V lost 2 bases and J lost 1 base. Germline V gene lookup returns CDR1 SGHTA and CDR2 FQGNSA. Here the CDR3 DNA reads TGTGCCAGCAGCTTAATCGCTCTAGCGGGGGGCCGCACAGATACGCAGTATTTT. Amino acid sequence: CASSLIALAGGRTDTQYF.